The clone carrying this TCR beta chain was counted only a few times. Trimming took 2 bases from V and 10 from J; bases not matched to a gene: 6. Germline V lookup: CDR1 MNHEY, CDR2 SMNVEV (reference sequence). The CDR3 length is 14 residues. The method was immunoSEQ multiplex PCR; TCRdb's version includes in-frame clones alone and lacks a portion of them. The sample carries about 32,000 clones, 70% to 90% recorded once. The record originates from a study of blood T cell repertoires in COVID-19. Study at large: Samples came from the United States, Italy and Spain, spanning acute and convalescent COVID-19.

This sequence originates from a woman at least 80 years old with active or convalescent COVID-19. Source material: peripheral blood. The genes are TRBV27 and TRBJ2-3, with TRBD1 matching 10 bases. The CDR3 DNA reads TGTGCCAGCAGTTTAAAATGGACAGGGGGTCCGCAGTATTTT. It specifies CASSLKWTGGPQYF.